These 29 T cell receptor beta chains were all obtained from the same sample, sequenced in a study of cytomegalovirus exposure and HLA in healthy donors listed by TCRdb under 2017. The library relied on the immunoSEQ multiplex PCR assay. The multiplex PCR relied on a mix of 60 forward primers for TCR Vbeta segments and 13 reverse primers for TCR Jbeta segments. In TCRdb, the immuneACCESS table is reduced to in-frame sequences with V and J assigned. These tables do not hold every clone; where another copy was compared, an unresolved V gene accounts for under half, and the others remain unexplained. Present in this sample are about 180,000 clones, 65% to 85% of which were seen just once. The top ten clonotypes cover roughly 1.4% of the sample. Source material: PBMCs. Receptors originate from a girl between 10 and 17 years old in good health and CMV-seropositive.

The chain recombines TRBV19 with TRBJ2-2; 7 nucleotides align to TRBD2. The CDR3 totals 16 residues. The V and J ends lost 6 bases and 2 bases, in that order; junction bases with no gene match: 9. The germline V gene encodes CDR1 LNHDA and CDR2 SQIVND (reference sequence). The CDR3 is CASRGGLAANTGELFF. For the CDR3, the DNA is TGTGCCAGTAGGGGAGGGTTAGCGGCAAACACCGGGGAGCTGTTTTTT. The full variable domain, completed using reference TRBV19 and TRBJ2-2, is DGGITQSPKYLFRKEGQNVTLSCEQNLNHDAMYWYRQDPGQGLRLIYYSQIVNDFQKGDIAEGYSVSREKKESFPLTVTSAQKNPTAFYLCASRGGLAANTGELFFGEGSRLTVL.

The chain has TRBV29-1 and TRBJ2-1; 7 nucleotides line up with TRBD1. Germline values: CDR1 SQVTM, CDR2 ANQGSEA. Trimming took 5 bases from V and 0 from J; bases not matched to a gene: 4. This CDR3 has 14 amino acids. CDR3 region: CSVSGQHSYNEQFF. Written as DNA, the CDR3 is TGCAGCGTTTCGGGACAGCACTCCTACAATGAGCAGTTCTTC.

The rearrangement joins TRBV4-3 to TRBJ2-7; TRBD1 agrees at 10 bases. The CDR3 has 14 amino acids. The V and J ends lost 3 bases and 5 bases, in that order; junction bases with no gene match: 4. CDR1 and CDR2 (germline): LGHNA, YSLEER. The CDR3 DNA follows: TGCGCCAGCAGCCATGGGACAGGGGAGGACGAGCAGTACTTC. Its protein is CASSHGTGEDEQYF.

The rearrangement joins TRBV2 to TRBJ2-3, with D possibly TRBD1 on 5 matching bases. Per germline, CDR1 SNHLY and CDR2 FYNNEI. V lost 6 bases to trimming and J lost 0 bases, with 16 bases between them. The CDR3 totals 16 residues. The CDR3 loop is CASRRRWQGSTDTQYF. In nucleotides, the CDR3 is TGTGCCAGCAGACGACGTTGGCAGGGAAGCACAGATACGCAGTATTTT.

This clone was seen a few times. The chain has TRBV5-5 and TRBJ2-1, with a possible D match to TRBD2 (5 bases). Germline V gene sequence: CDR1 SGHKS, CDR2 YYEKEE (reference sequence). The CDR3 extends over 15 amino acids. The V end was cut by 1 base, the J end by 2 bases, with 10 bases between. CDR3 residues: CASSLRLAPYNEQFF. CDR3 nucleotide sequence: TGTGCCAGCAGCTTGCGGCTAGCTCCCTACAATGAGCAGTTCTTC.

The chain recombines TRBV27 with TRBJ1-2, with D possibly being TRBD1 (6 bases). V shed 4 bases and J shed 4 bases, with 10 bases lying between them. CDR1 and CDR2 from the germline V gene are MNHEY and SMNVEV (reference sequence). The CDR3 is 13 residues long. The CDR3 spells CASSWTARYGYTF. DNA for the CDR3: TGTGCCAGCAGTTGGACAGCGCGCTATGGCTACACCTTC.

This clone has only one observation. J is TRBJ2-2 and V is TRBV11-1, with 9 bases matching TRBD2. The CDR3 is made up of 15 amino acids. Germline CDR1 reads SGHAT; CDR2 reads FQDESV (reference sequence). The V and J ends lost 5 bases and 5 bases, in that order; junction bases with no gene match: 6. CDR3 protein: CASSPGLASTGELFF. CDR3 coding DNA: TGTGCCAGCAGCCCGGGACTAGCCTCGACCGGGGAGCTGTTTTTT.

V is TRBV5-1 and J is TRBJ2-7; TRBD2 is a possible D gene (6 bases). CDR1 SGHRS and CDR2 YFSETQ come from the germline V gene. Trimming took 0 bases from V and 4 from J, leaving 14 bases between them. This CDR3 region has 15 residues. The CDR3 nucleotides read TGCGCCAGCAGCTTGGCCGGGACTTCCTTTTACGAGCAGTACTTC. Translated, it gives CASSLAGTSFYEQYF.

This clone was seen a few times. The chain recombines TRBV25-1 with TRBJ2-7; 8 bases line up with TRBD2. CDR3 size: 14 residues. The germline gives CDR1 MGHDK, CDR2 SYGVNS. J lost 3 bases, V lost 3 bases, and 4 bases had no gene match. CDR3 protein: CASSEPAGVYEQYF. CDR3 sequence (DNA): TGTGCCAGCAGTGAGCCAGCGGGAGTCTACGAGCAGTACTTC.

The rearrangement uses TRBV6-6 and TRBJ2-1; D is undetermined. CDR3 length equals 14 residues. Germline values: CDR1 MNHNY, CDR2 SVGAGI (reference sequence). Trimming shortened V by 0 bases and J by 9 bases, and 12 bases separated the two germline ends. The CDR3 here is CASSYSKLVTEQFF. CDR3 bases: TGTGCCAGCAGTTACTCGAAGCTAGTAACTGAGCAGTTCTTC.

Only a few counts were recorded for this clone. The chain joins TRBV4-1 to TRBJ1-6, with D possibly matching TRBD1 (6 bases). CDR1 and CDR2 (germline): MGHRA, YSYEKL. Trimming shortened V by 1 base and J by 5 bases, and 15 bases separated the two germline ends. The CDR3 contains 17 residues. CDR3 DNA: TGCGCCAGCAGCCAAGGCCCCGTCAGGGGACATAATTCACCCCTCCACTTT. Translation: CASSQGPVRGHNSPLHF.

The rearrangement joins TRBV19 to TRBJ1-2, with 8 nucleotides matching TRBD1. This CDR3 spans 14 amino acids. Germline-derived CDR1 and CDR2 are LNHDA and SQIVND (reference sequence). V trimming: 3 bases; J trimming: 7 bases; junction bases outside the gene matches: 7. Here the CDR3 DNA reads TGTGCCAGTAGTATGCAGGGGGCGCCCCCTGGCTACACCTTC. The encoded protein is CASSMQGAPPGYTF.

CDR3 coding DNA: TGTGCCAGCAGTTTATCTCGCCGGGGACAAGAGACCCAGTACTTC. Its translation: CASSLSRRGQETQYF. The chain recombines TRBV27 with TRBJ2-5, with D possibly TRBD2 on 5 matching bases. Germline V gene sequence: CDR1 MNHEY, CDR2 SMNVEV (reference sequence). The CDR3 covers 15 residues. Trimming stripped 0 bases from V and 2 bases from J, with 10 bases between.

Only a few counts were recorded for this clone. Here the CDR3 DNA reads TGTGCCAGCAGCGTAAGGGCAGGGATGAACACTGAAGCTTTCTTT. Translation gives CASSVRAGMNTEAFF. The J gene is TRBJ1-1, the V gene TRBV9; D possibly corresponds to TRBD1 (5 bases). The CDR3 spans 15 residues. Germline CDR1 is SGDLS and CDR2 is YYNGEE. Trimming stripped 1 base from V and 0 bases from J, with 10 bases between.

The J gene is TRBJ2-7, the V gene TRBV7-9; D not certain. This CDR3 region has 18 residues. Germline V CDR1 and CDR2: SEHNR, FQNEAQ (reference sequence). V lost 6 bases, J lost 3 bases, and 27 bases lay in between. CDR3 residues: CASRLYTSRALGGYEQYF. CDR3 DNA: TGTGCCAGCAGGTTGTATACCTCTCGAGCGCTCGGTGGCTACGAGCAGTACTTC. Combining the CDR3 with reference TRBV7-9 and TRBJ2-7 gives the whole variable domain DTGVSQNPRHKITKRGQNVTFRCDPISEHNRLYWYRQTLGQGPEFLTYFQNEAQLEKSRLLSDRFSAERPKGSFSTLEIQRTEQGDSAMYLCASRLYTSRALGGYEQYFGPGTRLTVT.

The chain recombines TRBV6-5 with TRBJ2-1; perhaps TRBD2 as D (5 bases). Trimming cost V 8 bases and J 1 base, with 15 bases left between them. This CDR3 is 15 amino acids long. Germline V gives CDR1 MNHEY, CDR2 SVGAGI. CDR3 loop: CASQTREISYNEQFF. The DNA for the CDR3 is TGTGCCAGCCAAACAAGGGAGATATCCTACAATGAGCAGTTCTTC.

The V gene is TRBV15, the J gene TRBJ1-1; D gene ambiguous. The V and J ends lost 3 bases and 4 bases respectively, with 9 bases between them. This CDR3 has 13 amino acids. Germline CDR1 reads LNHNV; CDR2 reads YYDKDF (reference sequence). The CDR3 region is CATSRSLLTEAFF. CDR3 sequence (DNA): TGTGCCACCAGCAGGAGCCTACTCACTGAAGCTTTCTTT.

CDR3 coding DNA: TGTGCCAGCTCAACTTTTCCGGGACAGGGAGGGAGGACTGAAGCTTTCTTT. This sequence encodes CASSTFPGQGGRTEAFF. J is TRBJ1-1 and V is TRBV18, with TRBD1 matching 9 bases. Germline loops: CDR1 KGHSH, CDR2 LQKENI. Germline trimming cut 5 bases from V and 5 bases from J; bases unmatched to any gene: 15. The CDR3 covers 17 residues.

This chain links TRBV2 with TRBJ1-1, with D maybe TRBD1 (5 bases). Germline V gene data show CDR1 as SNHLY and CDR2 as FYNNEI. CDR3 length: 15 residues. Trimming removed 1 base at V and 5 bases at J, with 14 bases between. CDR3 nucleotides: TGTGCCAGCAGTGAAGGCGGACCTGGGGGGACTGAAGCTTTCTTT. Translating it yields CASSEGGPGGTEAFF.

The genes are TRBV30 and TRBJ2-1, with a tentative D call TRBD2 (6 bases). The germline gives CDR1 GTSNPN, CDR2 SVGIG (reference sequence). The CDR3 covers 11 residues. V dropped 5 bases and J dropped 8 bases, with 10 bases sitting between them. The CDR3 nucleotides are TGTGCCTGGGGGGAGGAATATGAGCAGTTCTTC. This translates into CAWGEEYEQFF.

V gene TRBV5-1 combines with J gene TRBJ1-5, with a weak D call TRBD1 (5 bases). The CDR3 covers 15 residues. Trimming stripped 2 bases from V and 1 base from J, with 10 bases between. Germline V gene lookup returns CDR1 SGHRS and CDR2 YFSETQ. CDR3: CASSLYPGSNQPQHF. CDR3 DNA sequence: TGCGCCAGCAGCTTATACCCAGGGAGCAATCAGCCCCAGCATTTT. Full variable domain (outside the CDR3, taken from reference TRBV5-1 and TRBJ1-5): KAGVTQTPRYLIKTRGQQVTLSCSPISGHRSVSWYQQTPGQGLQFLFEYFSETQRNKGNFPGRFSGRQFSNSRSEMNVSTLELGDSALYLCASSLYPGSNQPQHFGDGTRLSIL.

The J gene is TRBJ2-5, the V gene TRBV7-2; D is unclear. The CDR3 runs 14 residues. Per germline, CDR1 SGHTA and CDR2 FQGNSA. V lost 3 bases and J 3 bases, leaving 11 bases between the germline ends. The CDR3 nucleotides are TGTGCCAGCAGCTTGACTCTTACTGAAGAGACCCAGTACTTC. Translation: CASSLTLTEETQYF. The whole variable domain, filled in from reference TRBV7-2 and TRBJ2-5, reads GAGVSQSPSNKVTEKGKDVELRCDPISGHTALYWYRQSLGQGLEFLIYFQGNSAPDKSGLPSDRFSAERTGGSVSTLTIQRTQQEDSAVYLCASSLTLTEETQYFGPGTRLLVL.

The gene calls are TRBV5-4 and TRBJ2-7, with 9 bases fitting TRBD1. Looked up from germline, CDR1 is SGHNT and CDR2 is YYREEE (reference sequence). The CDR3 spans 14 residues. The V gene end was trimmed by 4 bases and the J gene end by 4 bases; junction bases not matched to a gene: 6. DNA for the CDR3: TGTGCCAGCAGCCAGGGACAGGGAGGGTACGAGCAGTACTTC. Its translation: CASSQGQGGYEQYF.

The chain employs TRBV5-6 and TRBJ1-5; D call uncertain. Between the trimmed V and J ends, which lost 4 bases and 2 bases, there was a span of 10 bases. Germline values: CDR1 SGHDT, CDR2 YYEEEE. The CDR3 spans 14 residues. CDR3 bases: TGTGCCAGCAGCCGCTCCACGGGCAATCAGCCCCAGCATTTT. Its protein is CASSRSTGNQPQHF.

This clone was recorded a few times. This chain uses TRBV2 with TRBJ1-1; D is perhaps TRBD1 (5 bases). From germline, CDR1 is SNHLY and CDR2 FYNNEI. This CDR3 comprises 14 residues. The V and J ends lost 0 bases and 5 bases respectively, with 10 bases between them. CDR3 sequence: CASSEASGLTEAFF. The CDR3 DNA sequence: TGTGCCAGCAGTGAAGCCTCAGGGTTGACTGAAGCTTTCTTT.

The chain employs TRBV15 and TRBJ1-2, with 8 bases identical to TRBD1. The CDR3 has 18 residues. After removal of 1 base from V and 1 base from J, the junction contained 11 bases not matched to a gene. Germline lookup yields CDR1 LNHNV and CDR2 YYDKDF (reference sequence). The CDR3 here is CATSRAWAGQDNNYGYTF. The CDR3, as DNA: TGTGCCACCAGCAGAGCCTGGGCGGGACAGGACAATAACTATGGCTACACCTTC.

This clone was seen once. The V gene is TRBV10-2, the J gene TRBJ2-7; D remains unclear. The length of the CDR3 is 13 residues. Germline CDR1 is WSHSY and CDR2 is SAAADI. Trimming pared 3 bases from V and 2 bases from J, leaving 8 bases between. CDR3 sequence: CASSDSSPYEQYF. Written as DNA, the CDR3 is TGCGCCAGCAGTGACTCGTCCCCCTACGAGCAGTACTTC.

The rearrangement joins TRBV7-6 to TRBJ2-2; possible D gene TRBD2, 6 bases. Germline V gene data show CDR1 as SGHVS and CDR2 as FNYEAQ. V shed 3 bases and J shed 3 bases, with 14 bases lying between them. The CDR3 is 16 residues long. CDR3 nucleotide sequence: TGTGCCAGCAGCTTGAATAGCGGCAAATACACCGGGGAGCTGTTTTTT. Protein: CASSLNSGKYTGELFF.

The chain couples TRBV9 to TRBJ2-1, with 10 nucleotides matching TRBD2. The V segment lost 0 bases and the J segment 9 bases; nucleotides outside the gene matches: 0. The CDR3 totals 13 residues. Germline V gene data show CDR1 as SGDLS and CDR2 as YYNGEE. CDR3 in DNA: TGTGCCAGCAGCGTAGTAGCGGGGGGTGAGCAGTTCTTC. Its translation: CASSVVAGGEQFF.